These T cell receptor beta chains were read from a single sample in a study of T cell responses to AZD1222 COVID-19 vaccine. Clones were read by immunoSEQ multiplex PCR, and TCRdb kept only the in-frame ones, dropping some. There are 150,000 or so clones in the sample; about 89% occur only once, and 1% to 1.5% lies in the top ten. The sample here was peripheral blood, taken 28 days after the second AZD1222 dose. The receptors were gathered from an adult who received the AZD1222 COVID-19 vaccine. Both conserved end residues are part of each CDR3. Fields, in order: clone size, V gene, J gene, D gene, CDR3 protein, CDR3 DNA. The D gene is left open where the match is weak. Size values are once, few and many counts, or a class for expanded clones, and some rows have none.

once	TRBV5-1	TRBJ1-2	NA	CASSLAGSGGYTF	TGCGCCAGCAGCTTGGCCGGGTCAGGCGGCTACACCTTC
NA	TRBV19	TRBJ1-4	NA	CASSMRPNEKLFF	TGTGCCAGTAGTATGCGGCCTAATGAAAAACTGTTTTTT
few	TRBV7-2	TRBJ1-1	NA	CASSLQGTNTEAFF	TGTGCCAGCAGCTTACAGGGGACGAACACTGAAGCTTTCTTT
NA	TRBV6-5	TRBJ2-5	NA	CASSFGKQETQYF	TGTGCCAGCAGTTTCGGGAAACAAGAGACCCAGTACTTC
few	TRBV5-4	TRBJ1-2	NA	CASRSGTDGNYGYTF	TGTGCCAGCAGATCTGGGACGGACGGCAACTATGGCTACACCTTC
NA	TRBV6-5	TRBJ1-4	NA	CASSPPGEKLFF	TGTGCCAGCAGCCCCCCGGGTGAAAAACTGTTTTTT
NA	TRBV20-1	TRBJ2-7	TRBD1	CSASDPKRDRGPQYF	TGCAGTGCTAGTGACCCCAAGCGGGACAGGGGGCCCCAGTACTTC
NA	TRBV3-1/TRBV3-2	TRBJ1-2	NA	CASSQGPSTEGYTF	TGTGCCAGCAGCCAAGGCCCTTCAACGGAGGGCTACACCTTC
NA	TRBV3-1/TRBV3-2	TRBJ1-5	TRBD1	CASSQDRTGANQPQHF	TGTGCCAGCAGCCAAGATAGGACAGGGGCCAATCAGCCCCAGCATTTT
NA	TRBV11-2	TRBJ2-2	TRBD2	CASSLRASGGAIGELFF	TGTGCCAGCAGCTTGAGGGCTAGCGGGGGGGCTATCGGGGAGCTGTTTTTT
NA	TRBV7-8	TRBJ1-2	NA	CASSLGDGYTF	TGTGCCAGCAGCTTAGGTGATGGCTACACCTTC
once	TRBV7-8	TRBJ1-1	NA	CASSLALATEAFF	TGTGCCAGCAGCTTAGCGCTCGCCACTGAAGCTTTCTTT
NA	TRBV3-1/TRBV3-2	TRBJ2-7	NA	CASSQQLASEQYF	TGTGCCAGCAGCCAACAACTAGCTAGCGAGCAGTACTTC
NA	TRBV14	TRBJ1-4	NA	CASSHSHGRGSNEKLFF	TGTGCCAGCAGCCACAGCCATGGCCGGGGGAGTAATGAAAAACTGTTTTTT
NA	TRBV10-2	TRBJ1-1	TRBD1	CASSESGTGANTEAFF	TGCGCCAGCAGTGAGTCTGGGACAGGAGCCAACACTGAAGCTTTCTTT
NA	TRBV6-6	TRBJ2-7	NA	CASSSLRRTSYEQYF	TGTGCCAGCAGCTCTCTCCGACGGACCTCCTACGAGCAGTACTTC
NA	TRBV7-6	TRBJ2-6	TRBD1	CASSTGQGAPGANVLTF	TGTGCCAGCAGCACCGGACAGGGGGCTCCTGGGGCCAACGTCCTGACTTTC
few	TRBV11-3	TRBJ1-2	NA	CASSRDFQQGVTMPRYTF	TGTGCCAGCAGCCGAGATTTCCAACAGGGCGTAACTATGCCGAGGTACACCTTC
NA	TRBV18	TRBJ2-5	NA	CASSPPQGGRGDQETQYF	TGTGCCAGCTCACCACCGCAAGGGGGTCGGGGCGACCAAGAGACCCAGTACTTC
NA	TRBV28	TRBJ2-5	NA	CASSTTPGAWGETQYF	TGTGCCAGCAGTACTACCCCAGGGGCCTGGGGAGAGACCCAGTACTTC
NA	TRBV5-6	TRBJ2-1	NA	CASNDGTPWEQFF	TGTGCCAGCAACGACGGGACTCCGTGGGAGCAGTTCTTC
NA	TRBV5-5	TRBJ2-7	NA	CASSLISGSSYEQYF	TGTGCCAGCAGCTTGATTTCAGGAAGCTCCTACGAGCAGTACTTC
NA	TRBV11-3	TRBJ1-1	NA	CASSRGGGNTEAFF	TGTGCCAGCAGCCGCGGTGGGGGGAACACTGAAGCTTTCTTT
NA	TRBV5-1	TRBJ1-5	NA	CASSLAGASNQPQHF	TGCGCCAGCAGCTTGGCAGGGGCTAGCAATCAGCCCCAGCATTTT
NA	TRBV19	TRBJ1-2	NA	CASREGGYGYTF	TGTGCCAGTCGCGAGGGGGGCTATGGCTACACCTTC
NA	TRBV27	TRBJ2-7	NA	CASSLGGAEQYF	TGTGCCAGCAGTTTAGGCGGGGCCGAGCAGTACTTC
NA	TRBV29-1	TRBJ1-1	TRBD1	CSVRTGLGTEAFF	TGCAGCGTAAGGACAGGGTTGGGCACTGAAGCTTTCTTT
NA	TRBV11-2	TRBJ2-3	NA	CASSLDVGFTDTQYF	TGTGCCAGCAGCTTAGATGTCGGCTTCACAGATACGCAGTATTTT
NA	TRBV5-6	TRBJ1-5	NA	CASSFGSGAPHF	NA
NA	TRBV7-8	TRBJ2-7	TRBD1	CASSSWGDRFGLSYEQYF	TGTGCCAGCAGCTCTTGGGGGGACAGGTTTGGCTTGTCCTACGAGCAGTACTTC
NA	TRBV28	TRBJ2-7	NA	CASRTGTGGRYF	TGTGCCAGCAGGACAGGGACAGGCGGGAGGTACTTC
NA	TRBV13	TRBJ2-3	TRBD2	CASSSSSGGALRDTQYF	TGTGCCAGCAGCTCCTCTAGCGGGGGAGCCCTTAGGGATACGCAGTATTTT
NA	TRBV11-3	TRBJ2-7	NA	CASSLEGTKYEQYF	TGTGCCAGCAGCTTAGAGGGGACAAAGTACGAGCAGTACTTC
NA	TRBV4-1	TRBJ1-4	NA	CASSQAGSGATNEKLFF	TGCGCCAGCAGCCAAGCCGGCTCCGGGGCAACTAATGAAAAACTGTTTTTT
NA	TRBV7-7	TRBJ2-3	NA	CASSPGIRTTDTQYF	TGTGCCAGCAGCCCGGGAATTCGTACCACAGATACGCAGTATTTT
NA	TRBV10-1	TRBJ1-1	NA	CASSDGRVNTEAFF	TGCGCCAGCAGTGATGGCAGGGTGAACACTGAAGCTTTCTTT